This is a list of T cell receptor beta chains from one sample in a study of graft-versus-host responses after intestinal transplantation. This table comes from immunoSEQ multiplex PCR, and its TCRdb copy is limited to in-frame clones, with some not included. This sample has under 45,000 clones, with 85% to 95% found just once. Material: PBMCs, obtained roughly 780 days after intestinal transplantation. These receptor sequences come from a human patient who received an intestinal transplant, so some T cells may come from the graft donor. Both conserved end residues are part of each CDR3. A D gene is named only where the DNA matches it firmly. Clone size is stated in some rows and not others, as once, few, many or a class when expanded.

V	J	size	D	CDR3	DNA
TRBV29-1	TRBJ1-2	.	.	CSVEDQANYGYTF	TGCAGCGTTGAGGATCAAGCTAACTATGGCTACACCTTC
TRBV5-5	TRBJ2-7	.	.	CASSLVGHKGYEQYF	TGTGCCAGCAGCTTGGTTGGACACAAGGGCTACGAGCAGTACTTC
TRBV5-1	TRBJ1-3	.	TRBD1	CASSSTGSIIGNTIYF	TGCGCCAGCAGCTCGACAGGGTCAATCATCGGAAACACCATATATTTT
TRBV13	TRBJ1-6	few	.	CASGDGKSSPLHF	TGTGCCAGCGGGGACGGTAAGAGTTCACCCCTCCACTTT
TRBV7-9	TRBJ2-1	.	TRBD1	CALKDRGHYNEQFF	TGTGCCTTAAAAGACAGGGGTCATTACAATGAGCAGTTCTTC
TRBV19	TRBJ1-2	.	.	CASSPVAVTHQGGYTF	TGTGCCAGTAGTCCTGTGGCGGTTACACACCAGGGTGGCTACACCTTC
TRBV2	TRBJ2-3	.	.	CASSEVGQGGDTQYF	TGTGCCAGCAGTGAAGTCGGGCAGGGGGGCGATACGCAGTATTTT
TRBV9	TRBJ2-3	.	.	CASSVGYTQYF	TGTGCCAGCAGCGTTGGGTATACGCAGTATTTT
TRBV12-5	TRBJ2-3	.	.	CASGLVRFGVSTDTQYF	TGTGCTAGTGGTTTGGTACGATTTGGGGTCAGCACAGATACGCAGTATTTT
TRBV19	TRBJ2-2	once	TRBD1	CASTTGLGELFF	TGTGCCAGTACGACAGGGCTCGGGGAGCTGTTTTTT
TRBV2	TRBJ1-2	.	.	CASSLANYGYTF	TGTGCCAGTTCTTTAGCTAACTATGGCTACACCTTC
TRBV23-1	TRBJ2-5	.	TRBD1	CASSQDRDQETQYF	TGCGCCAGCAGTCAGGACAGGGACCAAGAGACCCAGTACTTC
TRBV18	TRBJ1-3	.	.	CASSPSRQSSGNTIYF	TGTGCCAGCTCACCGAGCCGTCAGAGCTCTGGAAACACCATATATTTT
TRBV7-6	TRBJ2-5	.	TRBD2	CASSLAPGASGGQETQYF	TGTGCCAGCAGCTTAGCGCCTGGGGCTAGCGGGGGCCAAGAGACCCAGTACTTC
TRBV5-4	TRBJ2-1	.	.	CASSSPTEINEQFF	TGTGCCAGCAGCTCCCCGACAGAGATCAATGAGCAGTTCTTC
TRBV15	TRBJ2-1	.	.	CATRQESGYYNEQFF	TGTGCCACCAGACAAGAGTCAGGTTACTACAATGAGCAGTTCTTC
TRBV6-1	TRBJ2-7	.	.	CASEMEGAYEQYF	TGTGCCAGCGAAATGGAGGGTGCCTACGAGCAGTACTTC
TRBV28	TRBJ2-5	.	.	CAITPSDHQETQYF	TGTGCCATCACTCCTAGCGATCACCAAGAGACCCAGTACTTC
TRBV28	TRBJ2-3	.	.	CASRGASASTDTQYF	TGTGCCAGCCGCGGGGCTAGCGCCAGCACAGATACGCAGTATTTT
TRBV5-5	TRBJ2-3	.	.	CASSFSGLRSGTDTQYF	TGTGCCAGCAGCTTTTCTGGATTACGTAGCGGCACAGATACGCAGTATTTT
TRBV4-2	TRBJ1-1	.	.	CASSQGGQVNTEAFF	TGTGCCAGCAGCCAAGGCGGGCAGGTGAACACTGAAGCTTTCTTT
TRBV15	TRBJ2-3	once	TRBD1	CATSSEPGQGTDTQYF	TGTGCCACCAGCAGTGAACCGGGACAGGGCACAGATACGCAGTATTTT
TRBV10-2	TRBJ2-6	.	.	CASSERFWGSGANVLTF	TGCGCCAGCAGTGAAAGGTTTTGGGGCTCTGGGGCCAACGTCCTGACTTTC
TRBV23-1	TRBJ1-1	.	.	CASSQSGEKDQPHGVRAFF	TGCGCCAGCAGTCAATCGGGGGAAAAAGATCAGCCCCACGGTGTGAGGGCTTTCTTT
TRBV25-1	TRBJ1-2	.	.	CASRKTANYGYTF	TGTGCCAGCAGGAAGACTGCTAACTATGGCTACACCTTC
TRBV28	TRBJ2-2	.	TRBD1	CASSSPGQGYTGELFF	TGTGCCAGCAGTTCACCGGGACAGGGATATACCGGGGAGCTGTTTTTT
TRBV7-3	TRBJ2-4	.	TRBD1	CASSPTGTGNIQYF	TGTGCCAGCAGCCCGACCGGGACAGGGAACATTCAGTACTTC
TRBV2	TRBJ2-7	.	.	CASSGGRGVSYEQYF	TGTGCCAGCAGTGGTGGCAGGGGCGTCTCCTACGAGCAGTACTTC
TRBV11-2	TRBJ1-2	.	TRBD1	CASSLAPTGIHGYTF	TGTGCCAGCAGCTTAGCCCCGACAGGGATACATGGCTACACCTTC
TRBV9	TRBJ2-7	.	.	CASSVIFQLWGVATYEQYF	TGTGCCAGCAGCGTAATTTTCCAACTCTGGGGGGTGGCAACCTACGAGCAGTACTTC
TRBV2	TRBJ2-5	.	.	CASIEGGAWKTQYF	TGTGCCAGCATCGAGGGGGGGGCTTGGAAGACCCAGTACTTC
TRBV7-9	TRBJ2-5	.	.	CASSLTREETQYF	TGTGCCAGCAGCTTGACTAGGGAAGAGACCCAGTACTTC
TRBV29-1	TRBJ1-1	.	TRBD1	CSVAMTGLNTEAFF	TGCAGCGTTGCCATGACAGGGCTGAACACTGAAGCTTTCTTT
TRBV7-9	TRBJ2-5	.	.	CARSLGCRVWETQYF	TGTGCCAGAAGCTTAGGCTGCAGGGTCTGGGAGACCCAGTACTTC
TRBV19	TRBJ2-7	.	.	CASSIPGLHYEQYF	TGTGCCAGTAGCATCCCGGGACTCCACTACGAGCAGTACTTC
TRBV19	TRBJ1-5	.	.	CASSILRRGGVKDQPQHF	TGTGCCAGTAGTATACTCCGTCGTGGAGGGGTGAAGGATCAGCCCCAGCATTTT
TRBV5-4	TRBJ2-7	.	TRBD2	CASSDAGLANEQYF	TGTGCCAGCAGCGACGCGGGACTAGCTAACGAGCAGTACTTC
TRBV6-4	TRBJ2-1	.	.	CASSDSGEDEQFF	TGTGCCAGCAGTGACAGCGGTGAAGATGAGCAGTTCTTC
TRBV7-9	TRBJ1-2	.	.	CASSLPRDGYTF	TGTGCCAGCAGCTTACCTAGAGATGGCTACACCTTC
TRBV6-5	TRBJ2-1	.	.	CASSEGAEQFF	TGTGCCAGCAGTGAGGGAGCCGAGCAGTTCTTC
TRBV29-1	TRBJ2-2	once	.	CSVVGVNTGELFF	TGCAGTGTGGTAGGGGTGAACACCGGGGAGCTGTTTTTT
TRBV4-2	TRBJ2-5	.	TRBD1	CASSPQGAGETQYF	TGTGCCAGCAGCCCGCAGGGGGCAGGAGAGACCCAGTACTTC
TRBV27	TRBJ1-2	.	.	CASSKTGLHGYTF	TGTGCCAGCAGCAAAACAGGGCTTCATGGCTACACCTTC
TRBV5-4	TRBJ2-7	.	.	CASSLEGYEQYF	TGTGCCAGCAGCTTGGAAGGGTACGAGCAGTACTTC
TRBV11-3	TRBJ2-7	.	.	CASSLGGTGEQYF	TGTGCCAGCAGCTTAGGCGGGACTGGGGAGCAGTACTTC
TRBV28	TRBJ2-6	.	.	CGSLGALSGANVLTF	TGTGGGTCGCTCGGGGCCCTCTCTGGGGCCAACGTCCTGACTTTC
TRBV27	TRBJ1-6	.	.	CASSPTESSYNSPLHF	TGTGCCAGCAGCCCTACAGAGAGCTCCTATAATTCACCCCTCCACTTT